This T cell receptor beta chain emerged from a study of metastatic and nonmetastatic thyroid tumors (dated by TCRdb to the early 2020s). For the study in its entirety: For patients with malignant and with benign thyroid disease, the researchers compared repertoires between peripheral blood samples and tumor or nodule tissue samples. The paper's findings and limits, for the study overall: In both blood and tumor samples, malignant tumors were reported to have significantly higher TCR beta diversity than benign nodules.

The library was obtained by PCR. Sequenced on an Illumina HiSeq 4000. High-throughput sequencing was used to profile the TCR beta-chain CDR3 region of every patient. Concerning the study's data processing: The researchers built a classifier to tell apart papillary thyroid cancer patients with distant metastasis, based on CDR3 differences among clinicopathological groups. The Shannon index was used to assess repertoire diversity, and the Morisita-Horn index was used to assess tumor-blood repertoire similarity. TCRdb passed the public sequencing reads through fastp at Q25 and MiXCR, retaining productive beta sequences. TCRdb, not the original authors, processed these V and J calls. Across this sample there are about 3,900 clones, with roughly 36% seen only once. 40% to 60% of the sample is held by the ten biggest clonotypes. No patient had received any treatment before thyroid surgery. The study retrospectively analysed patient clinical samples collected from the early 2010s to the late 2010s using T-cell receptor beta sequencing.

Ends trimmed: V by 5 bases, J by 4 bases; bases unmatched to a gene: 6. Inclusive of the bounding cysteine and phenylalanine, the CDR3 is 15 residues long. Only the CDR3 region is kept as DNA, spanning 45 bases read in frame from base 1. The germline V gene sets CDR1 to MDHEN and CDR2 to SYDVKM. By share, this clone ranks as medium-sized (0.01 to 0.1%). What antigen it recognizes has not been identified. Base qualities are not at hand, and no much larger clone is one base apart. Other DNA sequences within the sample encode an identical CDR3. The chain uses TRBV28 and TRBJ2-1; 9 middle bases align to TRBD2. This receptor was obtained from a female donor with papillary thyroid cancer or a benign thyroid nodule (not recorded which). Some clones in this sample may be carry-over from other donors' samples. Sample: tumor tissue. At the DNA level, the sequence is TGTGCCAGCAGTCCAGGCGGGAGGGATTACAATGAGCAGTTCTTC. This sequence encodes CASSPGGRDYNEQFF.